This TCR beta chain was retrieved from a study of early T cells in non-severe SARS-CoV-2 infection (dated by TCRdb to the early 2020s). About the full investigation: Bulk RNA from unsorted whole blood was used for TCR sequencing, so alpha and beta chains could not be paired. Results and caveats for the whole study, not just this receptor: VDJdb matching was skewed toward anti-spike CD8 responses, so virus-specific expansions were likely underestimated and private and CD4 specificities were missed.

This clonotype was counted a few times. The antigen it recognizes is unknown. Base qualities are missing; no much larger clone stands one base away. The library was prepared using 5' RACE. These reads were obtained on a NextSeq 500. The TCR library protocol attached unique molecular identifiers to individual cDNA molecules to correct for sequencing error and PCR bias. Both TCR alpha and beta chains were sequenced, and tight co-correlation was observed between alpha and beta sequence abundances in each sample. Under the source paper's analysis protocol: Decombinator V4 was used to annotate the V gene, J gene and CDR3 of the TCR sequences. Expanded TCRs were defined as changing significantly between any two time points under a Poisson model with p below 0.0001. TCR abundances were normalised to the total number of TCRs sequenced in each sample and reported as counts per million. VDJdb, accessed on 1 November 2021, was searched for TCRs annotated for CMV, EBV and SARS-CoV-2, and TCRs annotated for more than one antigen were excluded. Through fastp at Q25 and MiXCR, TCRdb rebuilt clones from the public reads, retaining in-frame beta chains. Entries are consolidated by CDR3 protein sequence, retaining the most common genes and DNA. The V and J calls come from TCRdb's annotation, not from the publication. The table for this sample lists 95,000 to 110,000 distinct CDR3 sequences; more than 9.5% of them were counted only once. The top ten clonotypes cover 6.5% to 8% of the sample.

A case-control design nested within a healthcare worker cohort in London, UK, was used, with weekly nasopharyngeal swab PCR tests and blood sampling performed. Healthcare workers were recruited between 23 and 31 March 2020, during the week of the UK lockdown, and were followed weekly for up to roughly 16 weeks. The sequence derives from an adult who was a healthcare worker with PCR-confirmed SARS-CoV-2 infection or an uninfected control (not recorded which). The sample consisted of whole blood.

The CDR3 in this case is CASSFGGPLNYGYTF. In nucleotides, the sequence is TGCGCCAGCAGCTTTGGCGGTCCCCTTAACTATGGCTACACCTTC. This chain joins TRBV5-1 to TRBJ1-2, with no reliable assignment of the D segment. V is clipped by 2 bases and J by 1 base, and the sequence between their germline boundaries is 12 bases long. CDR1 and CDR2, looked up from the germline V gene, are SGHRS and YFSETQ. The CDR3 starts with the cysteine, ends with the phenylalanine, and has 15 residues. This entry keeps only the CDR3 DNA: 45 bases, framed from base 1.